This TCR beta chain was captured in a study of blood T cell repertoires in COVID-19. Background on the study: Acute and convalescent COVID-19 samples came from the United States, Italy and Spain. Sources were T cells, B-cell-depleted T cells, or PBMCs; the material itself was cDNA or gDNA.

The protocol was immunoSEQ multiplex PCR, while the TCRdb copy is restricted to in-frame clones and leaves out a portion. The sample consists of over 250,000 clones, roughly 80% of them appearing once. Seattle's cohort entered during active infection and was followed longitudinally. V lost 1 base and J lost 9, with 11 bases in between. CDR3 length: 14 amino acids. The germline CDR1 and CDR2 sequences are SGHRS and YFSETQ. The V and J genes are TRBV5-1 and TRBJ1-6, with D unclear. The origin of this receptor is a human donor with COVID-19, enrolled during active disease. The donor label of this sample is uncertain. The sequenced sample was peripheral blood. CDR3 in amino acids: CASSLYRNFSPLHF. For the CDR3, the DNA is TGCGCCAGCAGCTTGTACCGTAACTTTTCACCCCTCCACTTT.